The rows below give T cell receptor beta chains drawn from one sample of a study of high-grade serous ovarian cancer treatment subgroups. Produced via immunoSEQ multiplex PCR; TCRdb's table is partial and in-frame only. The sample comprises 10,000 to 15,000 clones, 88% of which are singletons, and roughly 3% rests with the top ten. The sequencing input was tumor tissue. The receptor set was obtained from a human donor with high-grade serous ovarian cancer. Both conserved end residues are part of each CDR3. A D gene is named only where the DNA matches it firmly. Some rows mark clone size as missing; the rest say once, few, many or name a class of expanded clone.

J,size,V,D,length,DNA,CDR3
TRBJ1-2,once,TRBV4-2,-,14,TGTGCCAGCAGCCAAGAGCCCCTGGGCTATGGCTACACCTTC,CASSQEPLGYGYTF
TRBJ1-4,few,TRBV7-2,-,13,TGTGCCAGCAGCAACGAAGCTAATGAAAAACTGTTTTTT,CASSNEANEKLFF
TRBJ1-1,-,TRBV15,-,16,TGTGCCACCAGCAGAGCCCCATCCCCGGTGGGCACTGAAGCTTTCTTT,CATSRAPSPVGTEAFF
TRBJ2-3,-,TRBV15,TRBD1,15,TGTGCCACCAGCACACCTCAGGGGGCCGGAGATACGCAGTATTTT,CATSTPQGAGDTQYF
TRBJ1-1,-,TRBV5-1,-,13,TGCGCCAGCAGCCCAACGGTAGCCACTGAAGCTTTCTTT,CASSPTVATEAFF
TRBJ2-5,-,TRBV28,TRBD2,16,TGTGCCAGCAGTCCTAGCGGGGGGCCTACTCAAGAGACCCAGTACTTC,CASSPSGGPTQETQYF
TRBJ1-6,-,TRBV6-1,-,14,TGTGCCAGCAGCCCGGGACCTTATAATTCACCCCTCCACTTT,CASSPGPYNSPLHF
TRBJ2-2,once,TRBV5-4,-,15,TGTGCCAGCAGTCACCGGGACTTTTACACCGGGGAGCTGTTTTTT,CASSHRDFYTGELFF
TRBJ2-3,-,TRBV7-3,-,15,TGTGCCAGCAGCTTAATGGTAGGGGGGACAGATACGCAGTATTTT,CASSLMVGGTDTQYF
TRBJ2-3,-,TRBV12-5,-,15,TGTGCTAGTGGTTTCGGGGGCCTAAGCACAGATACGCAGTATTTT,CASGFGGLSTDTQYF
TRBJ1-5,-,TRBV7-9,-,16,TGTGCCAGCAGCTTAGCCACAGGGACTAGCAATCAGCCCCAGCATTTT,CASSLATGTSNQPQHF
TRBJ2-2,-,TRBV29-1,-,15,TGCAGCGTTGTTGGGGGTGAGGGGCACACCGGGGAGCTGTTTTTT,CSVVGGEGHTGELFF
TRBJ1-1,-,TRBV28,TRBD1,16,TGTGCCAGCAGTTTCGAGGGGGCGGGATTAGGGACTGAAGCTTTCTTT,CASSFEGAGLGTEAFF
TRBJ2-3,-,TRBV15,-,18,TGTGCCACCAGCAGATCGGGGTTTGTCCAGGGGAGCACAGATACGCAGTATTTT,CATSRSGFVQGSTDTQYF
TRBJ1-6,-,TRBV27,-,15,TGTGCCAGCAGTTTAATGGCCCAGGGCAATTCACCCCTCCACTTT,CASSLMAQGNSPLHF
TRBJ2-6,-,TRBV28,-,16,TGTGCCAGCACCCCTCAGAGTGACTCTGGGGCCAACGTCCTGACTTTC,CASTPQSDSGANVLTF
TRBJ2-5,-,TRBV29-1,TRBD1,14,TGCAGCGTCGAATTACAGGGGGCTCAAGAGACCCAGTACTTC,CSVELQGAQETQYF
TRBJ2-1,-,TRBV10-1,TRBD1,13,TGCGCCGGCGAAACAGGGGCCTACAATGAGCAGTTCTTC,CAGETGAYNEQFF
TRBJ2-3,-,TRBV7-2,-,15,TGTGCCAGCAGCTTATCCTCGACGTTCACAGATACGCAGTATTTT,CASSLSSTFTDTQYF
TRBJ1-6,-,TRBV28,-,13,TGTGCCAGCAGTTCAGGGGAGAGTTCACCCCTCCACTTT,CASSSGESSPLHF
TRBJ1-5,-,TRBV19,-,15,TGTGCCAGTAGTATTAGTCGGGCAGGGAATCAGCCCCAGCATTTT,CASSISRAGNQPQHF
TRBJ1-1,few,TRBV11-3,-,15,TGTGCCAGCAGCTTAGACCTCACAGGGAACACTGAAGCTTTCTTT,CASSLDLTGNTEAFF
TRBJ1-4,-,TRBV7-9,-,13,TGTGCCAGCAGCTTAGGACCTCTCGAAAAACTGTTTTTT,CASSLGPLEKLFF
TRBJ1-1,-,TRBV5-1,-,13,TGCGCCAGCAGCTCGAGCATGAACACTGAAGCTTTCTTT,CASSSSMNTEAFF
TRBJ1-2,-,TRBV11-3,TRBD1,13,TGTGCCAGCAGCTTAGGACAGGGGGTTGGCTACACCTTC,CASSLGQGVGYTF
TRBJ1-2,-,TRBV5-1,TRBD1,13,TGCGCCAGCAGCTTGGGACAGGGCGTTATCTACACCTTC,CASSLGQGVIYTF